A single T cell receptor (beta chain) is shown here with its context. With 6 bases removed from V and 5 bases from J, the gap between germline ends came to 19 bases. This CDR3 contains 15 residues. CDR1 is KGHSH, CDR2 LQKENI, per germline. The sample belongs to a study of cytomegalovirus exposure and HLA in healthy donors. Study background: The roughly 670 first-cohort repertoires shared a platform with the 120 or so validation repertoires, as reported in a later analysis.

Libraries were prepared by immunoSEQ multiplex PCR; TCRdb keeps only in-frame clonotypes and omits some of them. The sample lists under 200,000 clones; approximately 86% were seen once. This chain links TRBV18 with TRBJ1-1, with a possible D match to TRBD1 (5 bases). This clonotype originated in a woman aged 18-35 years in good health and CMV-seronegative. The material sequenced was PBMCs. The CDR3 nucleotides read TGTGCCAGCTCGCCTCAGGAGGGGCGTGGGACTGAAGCTTTCTTT. Translating gives CASSPQEGRGTEAFF.